The T cell receptor (beta chain) described here comes from a study of identical twins (dated by TCRdb to the mid-2010s). For context, the study as a whole: To test whether fetal clonotypes persist, the study used deep sequencing on TCR alpha and beta repertoires from monozygotic twins, unrelated adults of various ages, and cord blood. To rule out contamination, replicate twin experiments were performed at different times with different library preparation protocols.

Trimming costs V 4 bases and J 4 bases, and their ends lie 9 bases apart. Via the germline V gene, CDR1 is LGHNT and CDR2 FRNRAP. Including cysteine and phenylalanine, the CDR3 has 13 amino acids. Only the CDR3 portion is preserved as DNA: 39 bases, with reading frame beginning at the first base. Only healthy Caucasian donors were included. The twin cohort consisted of three pairs of female monozygotic twins, all aged roughly 18 to 29 years. Peripheral blood mononuclear cells were used as the source from which RNA for TCR libraries was isolated. Results and caveats for the whole study, not just this receptor: Because the same donors could not be followed over many years, the conclusions relied on cross-sectional statistical analysis. In monozygotic twins, recombination models systematically underestimated out-of-frame TCR alpha sharing, but the models matched the sharing seen between unrelated individuals. Invariant T cells such as MAIT and iNKT could partly confound zero-insertion analyses, although diverse VJ usage argued against such confounding for most clonotypes. Abundant cord blood beta clonotypes had fewer insertions, young adult naive repertoires showed a similar but weaker trend, and memory repertoires showed no such trend. Out-of-frame TCR alpha sequences shared between twins showed an excess of low generation-probability sequences compared with coincidental sharing between unrelated individuals. A weaker excess of twin sharing was found in beta out-of-frame sequences because the signal-to-noise ratio was lowered by fewer shared sequences.

This clonotype occurred a few times. It lacks a known antigen. Qualities for individual bases were not recorded, and no much larger clone is one base off. Libraries came from 5' RACE. Sequencing was performed on an Illumina HiSeq 2000. Template switching added a universal primer binding site, and the final cDNA carried a unique molecular identifier that allowed TCR cDNA molecules to be counted accurately. Specific primers in the conserved constant-segment region were used to synthesize first-strand cDNA for TCR alpha and beta chains. To control for contamination, every cDNA library carried two barcodes: a SMART-Mk sample barcode plus Illumina barcodes. TruSeq adapter sequences, together with Illumina sample barcodes, were added in two successive PCR steps. TCR alpha and beta cDNA libraries were sequenced on the Illumina HiSeq platform with custom primers. In the original analysis: Raw reads were processed with MiGEC to extract unique molecular identifiers, and MiXCR was used to determine CDR3 positions. For each individual, recombination models were inferred using an EM algorithm with the repgenHMM and IGoR tools. Shared clonotype analysis was performed with the tcR package in R, normalizing sharing by the product of cloneset sizes. To study raw recombination free of thymic and clonal selection effects, out-of-frame nonproductive sequences were analyzed. TCRdb cleaned the public reads at Q25 with fastp, built clones with MiXCR and kept in-frame beta chains. Duplicate CDR3 protein sequences are folded into a single record with the most common DNA and genes. Clone size and V and J calls follow TCRdb, not the original study. Within this sample are 600,000 to 800,000 distinct CDR3 sequences, with 21% of them counted one time only. The top ten constitute approximately 4.3% of the sample.

The data were also submitted as part of a second study, on T cells expressing NK-cell markers. Per the second study: Fewer than ten donors provided sorted CD3+CD56+NKG2C+, CD3+CD56+NKG2C- and CD3+CD56-NKG2C+ T-cell subsets, whose TCR beta-chain repertoires were profiled. Of the eight sequenced donors, seven were found to be HCMV-seropositive and one was found to be HCMV-seronegative. In several experiments an anti-gammadeltaTCR antibody was added to restrict sorting to alphabetaTCR-expressing T cells. In 6 or 7 donors, the dominant CD3+CD56+NKG2C+ clonotypes ranked among the top 10 CD8+ clonotypes, making up roughly 1.0-7.5% of CD8+ T cells. Those dominant clonotypes were again the most abundant among CD3+CD56-NKG2C+ cells in a few donors, at about 25-65%. Whether the expanded NKG2C-expressing T cell clones were specific for HCMV antigens was left unclear. The eight sequenced donors were randomly selected healthy volunteers, three men and five women. HCMV serostatus was determined by detecting HCMV-specific IgG in serum with a commercial ELISA kit. For several donors, bulk peripheral blood T-cell repertoires were additionally sequenced from unsorted PBMC. MIGEC was used to demultiplex reads and group the reads by UMI, and MiTCR was used to assemble and quantify clonotypes. To remove erroneous sequences, TCR cDNA sequences were retained only when supported by two or more reads. The tcR package was used for downstream repertoire analysis, and clonotypes were matched between fractions using CDR3 nucleotide sequence together with V segment. Antigen specificity was annotated against VDJdb with VDJmatch, allowing one amino acid substitution in CDR3.

The TCR comes from a woman aged 18-29 years in good health. Sequenced input: PBMCs. The chain couples TRBV12-5 to TRBJ2-3; TRBD1 is a possible D gene, resting on 6 matching bases. CDR3 sequence: CASGYNRADTQYF. The nucleotide sequence reads TGTGCTAGTGGTTATAACAGGGCAGATACGCAGTATTTT.